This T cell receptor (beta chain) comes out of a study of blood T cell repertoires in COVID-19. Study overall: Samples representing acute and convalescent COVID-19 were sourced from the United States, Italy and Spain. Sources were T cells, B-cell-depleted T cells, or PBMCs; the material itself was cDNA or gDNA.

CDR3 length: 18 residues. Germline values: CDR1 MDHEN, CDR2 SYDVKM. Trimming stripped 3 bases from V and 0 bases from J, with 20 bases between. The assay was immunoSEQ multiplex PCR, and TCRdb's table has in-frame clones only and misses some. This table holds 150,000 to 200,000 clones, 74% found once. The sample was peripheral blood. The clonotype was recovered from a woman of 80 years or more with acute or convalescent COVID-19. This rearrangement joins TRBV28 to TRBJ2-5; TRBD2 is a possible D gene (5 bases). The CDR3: CASSFPGIASINQETQYF. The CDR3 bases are TGTGCCAGCAGTTTTCCGGGAATAGCCTCGATCAACCAAGAGACCCAGTACTTC.